These 16 T cell receptor beta chains were all obtained from the same sample, sequenced in a study of blood T cells in healthy people across ages. Through a sample-barcoded 5' primer and a J-beta primer mix, a second PCR was run for roughly 6 to 12 cycles. Using its own MiXCR run on the 5' RACE reads, TCRdb lists one record per CDR3 protein. The sample shows around 780,000 distinct CDR3 sequences, just over 55% of them seen only once. The sequenced sample was blood. The receptors were sampled from a man aged 35 to 55 in good health.

The V and J genes are TRBV4-1 and TRBJ2-5; 8 bases are a match to TRBD2. CDR1 is MGHRA, CDR2 YSYEKL, per germline. V lost 0 bases, J lost 2 bases, and 2 bases stayed unmatched. The CDR3 sequence is 15 residues long. CDR3 region: CASSQEQRGQETQYF. The CDR3 nucleotides read TGCGCCAGCAGCCAAGAACAGCGGGGGCAAGAGACCCAGTACTTC.

This clonotype showed up just a few times. The chain links TRBV7-9 to TRBJ2-1; D possibly matches TRBD1 or TRBD2 (5 bases each). Trimming took off 0 bases at V and 0 bases at J, with 12 bases between the two ends. Germline values: CDR1 SEHNR, CDR2 FQNEAQ (reference sequence). The CDR3 length is 17 residues. DNA of the CDR3: TGTGCCAGCAGCTTAGCGGGGGATTTCCCCTCCTACAATGAGCAGTTCTTC. This gives the protein CASSLAGDFPSYNEQFF. The full variable domain, in which reference TRBV7-9 and TRBJ2-1 provide the parts outside the CDR3, is DTGVSQNPRHKITKRGQNVTFRCDPISEHNRLYWYRQTLGQGPEFLTYFQNEAQLEKSRLLSDRFSAERPKGSFSTLEIQRTEQGDSAMYLCASSLAGDFPSYNEQFFGPGTRLTVL.

The V call is TRBV7-9, the J call TRBJ1-1; the D gene is possibly TRBD1 (6 bases). The CDR3 totals 14 residues. CDR1 is SEHNR and CDR2 is FQNEAQ in the germline V gene (reference sequence). Between the trimmed V and J ends, which lost 5 bases and 2 bases, there was a span of 12 bases. DNA for the CDR3: TGTGCCAGCAGCGCACCGGGGGCTAACACTGAAGCTTTCTTT. It is translated as CASSAPGANTEAFF.

This clonotype was seen just once. The chain employs TRBV28 and TRBJ2-3, with a weak D call TRBD2 (6 bases). Germline CDR1 MDHEN, CDR2 SYDVKM. V was pared by 3 bases and J by 7 bases, with 17 bases between. The CDR3 is made up of 15 amino acids. For the CDR3, the DNA is TGTGCCAGCAGTTTTCTGTTAGGTGGGAGGAATACGCAGTATTTT. It encodes CASSFLLGGRNTQYF.

The V call is TRBV27, the J call TRBJ2-4; 8 bases line up with TRBD1. Germline V gene sequence: CDR1 MNHEY, CDR2 SMNVEV (reference sequence). This CDR3 is 15 amino acids long. With 4 bases clipped from V and 4 bases from J, the junction kept 6 bases outside the gene matches. As DNA, the CDR3 is TGTGCCAGCAGTTCAAAACGGACAGGGAAAAACATTCAGTACTTC. This codes for CASSSKRTGKNIQYF.

This clonotype was counted between two and nine times. The rearrangement uses TRBV4-3 and TRBJ2-3, with D perhaps TRBD1 (7 bases). CDR3 length: 17 amino acids. In germline, CDR1 is LGHNA, CDR2 YSLEER. Trimming stripped 4 bases from V and 5 bases from J, with 22 bases between. CDR3 amino acids: CASSLGVPGAGGDTQYF. CDR3 bases: TGCGCCAGCAGCCTCGGAGTTCCGGGAGCAGGGGGAGATACGCAGTATTTT.

The rearrangement uses TRBV7-2 and TRBJ2-1; either TRBD1 or TRBD2 may supply D (5 bases each). The CDR3 sequence is 16 residues long. Looked up from germline, CDR1 is SGHTA and CDR2 is FQGNSA. The ends were cut back, 1 base at V and 3 bases at J, with 13 bases in the middle. The CDR3: CASSLGGAQGYNEQFF. CDR3 nucleotide sequence: TGTGCCAGCAGCTTAGGAGGGGCCCAGGGCTACAATGAGCAGTTCTTC.

The sample holds a few counts of this clonotype. The chain combines TRBV28 with TRBJ2-7; D is undetermined. The J call could be wrong; TRBJ2-5 is a better fit for the DNA end. The CDR3 runs 13 residues. Per the germline V gene, CDR1 is MDHEN and CDR2 is SYDVKM. Here the CDR3 DNA reads TGTGCCAGCAGCCCCGACTCAAGAAAGACCCAGTACTTC. Its translation is CASSPDSRKTQYF.

This clonotype occurred once. The chain employs TRBV21-1 and TRBJ2-7; no check of the table's D call, TRBD1, against the DNA was made. The DNA matches TRBJ2-5 better at its end, which makes the J call doubtful. TRBV21-1 counts as a pseudogene. The CDR3 sequence is 16 residues long. As DNA, the CDR3 is TGTGCCAGCAGCAAAGGGAGTTCAGGGGGCTTGGAGACCCAGTACTTC. Translated: CASSKGSSGGLETQYF.

The chain links TRBV6-5 to TRBJ1-1, with D perhaps matching TRBD1 (6 bases). CDR3 length: 14 residues. Germline V gene data show CDR1 as MNHEY and CDR2 as SVGAGI. Between the trimmed V and J ends, which lost 2 bases and 1 base, there was a span of 8 bases. The CDR3 nucleotides are TGTGCCAGCAGTTACGCAGGGGCGAACACTGAAGCTTTCTTT. Its protein is CASSYAGANTEAFF.

This clonotype was picked up a small number of times. The rearrangement uses TRBV28 and TRBJ1-2; D is undetermined. The V gene lost 3 bases and the J gene lost 5 bases, with 13 bases spanning the gap. CDR3 length equals 14 residues. Germline CDR1 and CDR2: MDHEN and SYDVKM. CDR3 sequence reads: CASSLLAREYGYTF. The CDR3 DNA is TGTGCCAGCAGTTTGCTAGCTCGGGAGTATGGCTACACCTTC.

The rearrangement uses TRBV20-1 and TRBJ2-3; TRBD2 matches 11 bases. The trim removed 6 bases at V and 1 base at J, leaving 9 bases unmatched. Germline-derived CDR1 and CDR2 are DFQATT and SNEGSKA (reference sequence). There are 16 residues in the CDR3. Written as DNA, the CDR3 is TGCAGTGCCACCGCTCCGGGACTAGCGGGCACAGATACGCAGTATTTT. Its translation is CSATAPGLAGTDTQYF.

V gene TRBV7-9 combines with J gene TRBJ1-6; perhaps TRBD1 as D (5 bases). The germline V gene has CDR1 SEHNR and CDR2 FQNEAQ (reference sequence). The CDR3 loop spans 15 amino acids. V lost 1 base, J lost 6 bases, and 10 bases lay in between. The CDR3 reads CASSLVQGSNSPLHF. CDR3 bases: TGTGCCAGCAGCTTAGTCCAGGGCAGTAATTCACCCCTCCACTTT.

The rearrangement joins TRBV25-1 to TRBJ1-2; unclear D gene. Germline assignment: CDR1 MGHDK and CDR2 SYGVNS. The ends were cut back, 5 bases at V and 0 bases at J, with 19 bases in the middle. There are 17 residues in the CDR3. The CDR3 sequence is CASSPRTPGEANYGYTF. CDR3 coding DNA: TGTGCCAGCAGTCCTCGGACCCCCGGGGAGGCTAACTATGGCTACACCTTC.

V is TRBV29-1 and J is TRBJ2-1; TRBD1 is a possible D gene (6 bases). The better agreement between TRBJ2-7 and the DNA end casts doubt on the J call. Germline V gives CDR1 SQVTM, CDR2 ANQGSEA. The CDR3 is 13 residues long. The CDR3 sequence: CSVQGRLNNEQYF. The CDR3 nucleotides read TGCAGCGTTCAGGGGAGACTGAACAATGAGCAGTACTTC.

The rearrangement uses TRBV7-2 and TRBJ2-7; D call uncertain. Between the trimmed V and J ends, which lost 5 bases and 2 bases, there was a span of 13 bases. Per the germline V gene, CDR1 is SGHTA and CDR2 is FQGNSA. There are 14 residues in the CDR3. As DNA, the CDR3 is TGTGCCAGCAGCCCTGGCTACTTAGCCTACGAGCAGTACTTC. This sequence encodes CASSPGYLAYEQYF. Together with reference TRBV7-2 and TRBJ2-7, the CDR3 gives the full variable domain: GAGVSQSPSNKVTEKGKDVELRCDPISGHTALYWYRQSLGQGLEFLIYFQGNSAPDKSGLPSDRFSAERTGGSVSTLTIQRTQQEDSAVYLCASSPGYLAYEQYFGPGTRLTVT.